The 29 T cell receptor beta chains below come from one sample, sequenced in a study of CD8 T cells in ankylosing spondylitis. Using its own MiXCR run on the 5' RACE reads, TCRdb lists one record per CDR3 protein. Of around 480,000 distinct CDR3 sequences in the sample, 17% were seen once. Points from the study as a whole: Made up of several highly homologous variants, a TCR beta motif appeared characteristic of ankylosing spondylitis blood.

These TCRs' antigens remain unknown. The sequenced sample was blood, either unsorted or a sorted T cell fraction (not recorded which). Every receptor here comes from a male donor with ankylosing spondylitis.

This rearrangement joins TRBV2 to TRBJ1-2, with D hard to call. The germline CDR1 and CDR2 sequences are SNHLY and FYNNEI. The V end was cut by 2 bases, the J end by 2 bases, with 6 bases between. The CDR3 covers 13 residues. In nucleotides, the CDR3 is TGTGCCAGCAGTGAATCGGGCAACTATGGCTACACCTTC. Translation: CASSESGNYGYTF. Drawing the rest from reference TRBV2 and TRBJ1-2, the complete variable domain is EPEVTQTPSHQVTQMGQEVILRCVPISNHLYFYWYRQILGQKVEFLVSFYNNEISEKSEIFDDQFSVERPDGSNFTLKIRSTKLEDSAMYFCASSESGNYGYTFGSGTRLTVV.

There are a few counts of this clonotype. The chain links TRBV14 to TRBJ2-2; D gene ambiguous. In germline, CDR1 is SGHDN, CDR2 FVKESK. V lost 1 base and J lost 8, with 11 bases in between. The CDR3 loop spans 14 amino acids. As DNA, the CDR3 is TGTGCCAGCAGCCAAGCTCGGCCGATGGGGGAGCTGTTTTTT. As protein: CASSQARPMGELFF.

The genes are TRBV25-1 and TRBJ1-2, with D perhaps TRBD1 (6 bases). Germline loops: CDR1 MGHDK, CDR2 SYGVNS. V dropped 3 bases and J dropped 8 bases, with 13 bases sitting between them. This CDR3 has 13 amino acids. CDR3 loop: CASSETGTRGYTF. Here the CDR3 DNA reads TGTGCCAGCAGTGAGACAGGAACCCGGGGCTACACCTTC.

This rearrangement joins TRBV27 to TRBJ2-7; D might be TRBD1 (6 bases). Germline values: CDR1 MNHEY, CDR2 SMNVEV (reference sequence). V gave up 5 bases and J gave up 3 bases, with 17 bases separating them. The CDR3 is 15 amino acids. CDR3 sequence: CASSLKQGWGYEQYF. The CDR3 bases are TGTGCCAGCAGTCTAAAACAGGGATGGGGCTACGAGCAGTACTTC.

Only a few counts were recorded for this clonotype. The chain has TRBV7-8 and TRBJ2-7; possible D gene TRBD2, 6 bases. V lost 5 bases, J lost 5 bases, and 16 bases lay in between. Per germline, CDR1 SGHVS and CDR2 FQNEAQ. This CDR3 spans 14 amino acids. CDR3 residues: CASSPNPGEDEQYF. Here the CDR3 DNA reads TGTGCCAGCAGCCCTAATCCTGGGGAGGACGAGCAGTACTTC.

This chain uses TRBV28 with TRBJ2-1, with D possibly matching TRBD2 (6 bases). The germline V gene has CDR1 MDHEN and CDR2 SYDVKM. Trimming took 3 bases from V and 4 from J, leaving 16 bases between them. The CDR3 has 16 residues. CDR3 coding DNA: TGTGCCAGCAGTTTTCAACGGTCAGCGGGTTACAATGAGCAGTTCTTC. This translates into CASSFQRSAGYNEQFF.

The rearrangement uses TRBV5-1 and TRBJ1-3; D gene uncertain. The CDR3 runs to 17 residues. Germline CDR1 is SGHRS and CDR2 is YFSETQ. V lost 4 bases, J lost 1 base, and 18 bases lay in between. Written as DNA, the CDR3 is TGCGCCAGCAGCCCTAGGGTGGGCAGCCCTTCTGGAAACACCATATATTTT. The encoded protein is CASSPRVGSPSGNTIYF.

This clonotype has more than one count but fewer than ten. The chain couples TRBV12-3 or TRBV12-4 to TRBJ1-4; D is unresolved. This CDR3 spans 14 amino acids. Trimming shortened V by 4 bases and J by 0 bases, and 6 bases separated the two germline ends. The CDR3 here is CASSSKATNEKLFF. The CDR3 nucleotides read TGTGCCAGCAGTTCCAAAGCAACTAATGAAAAACTGTTTTTT.

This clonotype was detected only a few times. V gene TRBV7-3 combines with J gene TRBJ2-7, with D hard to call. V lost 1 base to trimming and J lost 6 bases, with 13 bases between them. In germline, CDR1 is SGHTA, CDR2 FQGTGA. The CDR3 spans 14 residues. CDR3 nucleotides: TGTGCCAGCAGCTTAAATTCGGCGGTAAGCGAGCAGTACTTC. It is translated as CASSLNSAVSEQYF.

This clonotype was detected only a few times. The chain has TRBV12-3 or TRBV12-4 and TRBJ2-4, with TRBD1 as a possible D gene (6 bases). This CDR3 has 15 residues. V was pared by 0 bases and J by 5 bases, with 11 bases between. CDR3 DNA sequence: TGTGCCAGCAGTTTAGCGCGTCGACAGGAAAACATTCAGTACTTC. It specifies CASSLARRQENIQYF.

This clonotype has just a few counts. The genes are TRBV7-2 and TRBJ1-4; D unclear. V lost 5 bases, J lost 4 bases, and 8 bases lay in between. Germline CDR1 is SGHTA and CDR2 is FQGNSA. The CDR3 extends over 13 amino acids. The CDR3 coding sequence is TGTGCCAGCAGCCTCGTTTTTAATGAAAAACTGTTTTTT. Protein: CASSLVFNEKLFF.

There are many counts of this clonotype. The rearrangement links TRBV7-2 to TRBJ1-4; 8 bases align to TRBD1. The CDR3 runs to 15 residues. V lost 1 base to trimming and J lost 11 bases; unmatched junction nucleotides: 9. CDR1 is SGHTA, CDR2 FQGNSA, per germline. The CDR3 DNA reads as TGTGCCAGCAGCTTAGTTCGGACAGGGCGTGAGAAACTGTTTTTT. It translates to CASSLVRTGREKLFF.

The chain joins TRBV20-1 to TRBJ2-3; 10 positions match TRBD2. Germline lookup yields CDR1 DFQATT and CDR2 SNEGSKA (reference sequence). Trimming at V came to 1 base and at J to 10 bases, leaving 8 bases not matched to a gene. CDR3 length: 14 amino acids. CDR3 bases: TGCAGTGCTAGAGGGTCTAGCGGGAGCGTGGCGCAGTATTTT. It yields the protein CSARGSSGSVAQYF.

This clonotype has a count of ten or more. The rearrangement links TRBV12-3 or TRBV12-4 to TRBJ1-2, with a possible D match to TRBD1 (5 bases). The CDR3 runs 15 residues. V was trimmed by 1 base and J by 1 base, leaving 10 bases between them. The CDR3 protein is CASSLVGQGNYGYTF. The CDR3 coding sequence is TGTGCCAGCAGTTTAGTCGGCCAGGGTAACTATGGCTACACCTTC.

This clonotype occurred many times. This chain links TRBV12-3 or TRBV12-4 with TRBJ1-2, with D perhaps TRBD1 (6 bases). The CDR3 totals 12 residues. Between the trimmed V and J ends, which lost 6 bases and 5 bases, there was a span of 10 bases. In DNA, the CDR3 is TGTGCCAGCAGCTTACAGGGATATGGCTACACCTTC. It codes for CASSLQGYGYTF.

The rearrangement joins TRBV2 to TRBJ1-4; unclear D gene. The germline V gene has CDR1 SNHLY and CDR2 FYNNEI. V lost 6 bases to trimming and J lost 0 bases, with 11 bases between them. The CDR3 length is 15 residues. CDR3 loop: CASSQDGATNEKLFF. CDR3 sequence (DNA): TGTGCCAGCAGCCAGGACGGGGCAACTAATGAAAAACTGTTTTTT.

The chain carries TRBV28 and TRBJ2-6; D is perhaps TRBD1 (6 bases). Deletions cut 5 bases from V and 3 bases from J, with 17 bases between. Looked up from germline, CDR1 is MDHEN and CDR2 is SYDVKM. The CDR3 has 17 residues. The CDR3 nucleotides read TGTGCCAGCAGTAGCCCCAGGGGCCCGGGTGGGGCCAACGTCCTGACTTTC. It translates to CASSSPRGPGGANVLTF.

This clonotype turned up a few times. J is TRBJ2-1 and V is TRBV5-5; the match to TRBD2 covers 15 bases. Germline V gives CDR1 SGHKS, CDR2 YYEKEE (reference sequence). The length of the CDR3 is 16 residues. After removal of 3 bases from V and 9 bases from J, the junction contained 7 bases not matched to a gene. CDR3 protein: CASSYTGTSGRIEQFF. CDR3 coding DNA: TGTGCCAGCAGCTACACCGGGACTAGCGGGAGGATTGAGCAGTTCTTC.

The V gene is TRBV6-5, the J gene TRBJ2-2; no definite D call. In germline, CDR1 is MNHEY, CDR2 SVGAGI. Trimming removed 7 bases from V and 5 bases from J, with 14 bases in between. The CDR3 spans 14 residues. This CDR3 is CASTITRRTGELFF. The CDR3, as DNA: TGTGCCAGCACCATTACTCGGCGAACCGGGGAGCTGTTTTTT.

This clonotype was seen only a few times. The CDR3, as DNA: TGTGCCAGCAGTTTGGGACAGCGGGAAAAACTGTTTTTT. Translation gives CASSLGQREKLFF. The chain combines TRBV6-6 with TRBJ1-4; 7 bases fit TRBD1. Germline-derived CDR1 and CDR2 are MNHNY and SVGAGI (reference sequence). V dropped 4 bases and J dropped 8; count of bases not matched to a gene: 4. This CDR3 region has 13 residues.

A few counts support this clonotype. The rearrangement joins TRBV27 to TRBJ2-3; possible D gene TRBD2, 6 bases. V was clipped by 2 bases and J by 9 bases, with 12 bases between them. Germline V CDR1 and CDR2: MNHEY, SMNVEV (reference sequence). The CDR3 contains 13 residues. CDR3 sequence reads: CASSLQFAGTQYF. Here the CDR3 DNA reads TGTGCCAGCAGTTTACAGTTTGCGGGAACGCAGTATTTT.

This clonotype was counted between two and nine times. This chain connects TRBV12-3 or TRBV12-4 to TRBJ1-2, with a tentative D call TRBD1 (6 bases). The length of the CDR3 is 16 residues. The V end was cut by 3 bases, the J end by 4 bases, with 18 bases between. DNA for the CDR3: TGTGCCAGCAGTTTCCGGCCCGAGGGGGAAGGCTATGGCTACACCTTC. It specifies CASSFRPEGEGYGYTF.

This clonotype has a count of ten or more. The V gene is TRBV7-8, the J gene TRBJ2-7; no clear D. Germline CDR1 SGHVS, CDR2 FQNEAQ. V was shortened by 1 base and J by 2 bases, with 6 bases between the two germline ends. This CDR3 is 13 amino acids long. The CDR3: CASSLGVAYEQYF. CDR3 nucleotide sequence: TGTGCCAGCAGCTTAGGCGTGGCCTACGAGCAGTACTTC.

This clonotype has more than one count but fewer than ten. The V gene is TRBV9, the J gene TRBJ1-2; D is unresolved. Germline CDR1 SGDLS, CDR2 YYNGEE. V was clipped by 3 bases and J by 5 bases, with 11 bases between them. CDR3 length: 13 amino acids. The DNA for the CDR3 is TGTGCCAGCAGCGACGGGGTTAGATATGGCTACACCTTC. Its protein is CASSDGVRYGYTF.

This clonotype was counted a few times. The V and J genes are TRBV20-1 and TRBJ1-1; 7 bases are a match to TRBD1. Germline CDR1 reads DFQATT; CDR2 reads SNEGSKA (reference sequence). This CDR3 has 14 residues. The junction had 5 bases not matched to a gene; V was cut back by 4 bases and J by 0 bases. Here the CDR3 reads CSATGQLMNTEAFF. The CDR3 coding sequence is TGCAGTGCTACGGGACAGCTCATGAACACTGAAGCTTTCTTT.

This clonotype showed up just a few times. DNA for the CDR3: TGCGCCAGCAGCCAAGACCGGCTCGAGCGGGGTCTCAATGAGCAGTTCTTC. This encodes CASSQDRLERGLNEQFF. This rearrangement joins TRBV4-1 to TRBJ2-1, with 7 bases identical to TRBD2. The V and J ends lost 0 bases and 6 bases, in that order; junction bases with no gene match: 11. CDR3 size: 17 residues. Germline V gene data show CDR1 as MGHRA and CDR2 as YSYEKL.

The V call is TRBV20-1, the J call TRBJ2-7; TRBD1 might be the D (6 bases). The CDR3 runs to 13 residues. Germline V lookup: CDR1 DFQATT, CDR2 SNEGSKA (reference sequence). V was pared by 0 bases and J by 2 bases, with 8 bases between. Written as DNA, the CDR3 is TGCAGTGCTAGAGACAGGGGTGCCTACGAGCAGTACTTC. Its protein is CSARDRGAYEQYF.

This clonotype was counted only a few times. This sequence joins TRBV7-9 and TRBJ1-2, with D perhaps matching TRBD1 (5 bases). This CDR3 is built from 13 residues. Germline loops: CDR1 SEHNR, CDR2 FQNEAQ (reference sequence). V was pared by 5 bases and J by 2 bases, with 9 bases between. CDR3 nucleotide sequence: TGTGCCAGCAGCGAGGACACCAACTATGGCTACACCTTC. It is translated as CASSEDTNYGYTF.

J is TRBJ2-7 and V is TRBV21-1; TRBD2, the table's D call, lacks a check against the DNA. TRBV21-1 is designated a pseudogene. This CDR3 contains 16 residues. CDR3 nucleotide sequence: TGTGCCAGCAGCAAAGCGGCTAGCGGGAGGGTCTACGAGCAGTACTTC. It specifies CASSKAASGRVYEQYF.